Listed below are T cell receptor beta chains from one sample, sequenced in a study of T cell responses to AZD1222 COVID-19 vaccine. The repertoire was sequenced with immunoSEQ multiplex PCR; TCRdb's copy has only in-frame clones and lacks some. The sample includes around 140,000 clones, roughly 92% of them seen just once. This material consisted of peripheral blood, taken on day 0 of AZD1222 vaccination. The source is an adult in good health. The CDR3 runs from the conserved cysteine through the conserved F or W. D genes are given only for firm matches.

J gene,D gene,V gene,CDR3 protein
TRBJ2-7,NA,TRBV18,CASSPGEQGYEQYF
TRBJ2-1,NA,TRBV18,CASSPPDPSEEQFF
TRBJ1-5,NA,TRBV28,CASRRDGYNQPQHF
TRBJ1-1,NA,TRBV5-8,CASSFGRGDTEAFF
TRBJ1-2,NA,TRBV3-1/TRBV3-2,CASSQDTGGFYGYTF
TRBJ1-1,TRBD1,TRBV28,CASSWDSGTGNTEAFF
TRBJ2-7,TRBD2,TRBV10-1,CASSEKASGTYEQYF
TRBJ2-3,TRBD2,TRBV7-6,CASSRGGSSGRDIDTQYF
TRBJ2-1,NA,TRBV7-3,CASSLVGEVRSYNEQFF
TRBJ2-1,NA,TRBV5-8,CASSRRDFPYNEQFF
TRBJ2-2,NA,TRBV11-2,CASSYVTGELFF
TRBJ1-3,NA,TRBV3-1/TRBV3-2,CASSQKVFRNTIYF
TRBJ1-5,NA,TRBV6-1,CASREKARQFNQPQHF
TRBJ2-1,NA,TRBV2,CASSEAAVLPGNEQFF
TRBJ2-5,NA,TRBV6-5,CALGGRETQYF
TRBJ1-2,NA,TRBV19,CASSTPRTNYGYTF
TRBJ2-3,TRBD2,TRBV7-9,CASSLTSAGLIGDTQYF
TRBJ1-6,NA,TRBV4-1,CASSLAEKTPLHF
TRBJ1-2,NA,TRBV7-2,CASSLGPGGGYTF
TRBJ2-7,NA,TRBV11-2,CASRTLFGGYEQYF
TRBJ1-1,NA,TRBV5-1,CASSWWAAQTLNTEAFF
TRBJ2-5,NA,TRBV5-1,CASSLDQGSAPQARTQYF
TRBJ2-1,TRBD1,TRBV5-1,CASSLMDRGRAEQFF
TRBJ2-3,NA,TRBV5-1,CASSLNGPRDTQYF
TRBJ2-5,NA,TRBV12-5,CASGLVQGRTRETQYF
TRBJ1-6,NA,TRBV6-6,CASSYSGDNSPLHF
TRBJ2-5,TRBD1,TRBV28,CASSIQGVETQYF
TRBJ1-3,NA,TRBV28,CASSLPRLSSGNTIYF
TRBJ1-2,NA,TRBV28,CASSLRGGGYGYTF
TRBJ2-2,TRBD1,TRBV18,CASQQGYTGELFF
TRBJ1-2,TRBD1,TRBV5-6,CASSFSPTGGDGYTF
TRBJ1-2,TRBD1,TRBV5-1,CASSLARQGDGYTF
TRBJ2-5,TRBD1,TRBV7-2,CASSDLGGWETQYF
TRBJ2-7,TRBD1,TRBV12-5,CASGPPRGPGEQYF
TRBJ1-2,TRBD1,TRBV19,CASSIVGTGSFYGYTF
TRBJ1-1,NA,TRBV7-9,CASSPKVRTEAFF
TRBJ2-2,NA,TRBV28,CASSPSPSMTRELFF
TRBJ1-2,TRBD1,TRBV28,CASTMGDSPLGYTF
TRBJ2-7,NA,TRBV6-5,CASSWARAADSYEQYF
TRBJ2-2,TRBD2,TRBV16,CASSPGGLAGELFF
TRBJ2-2,NA,TRBV5-5,CASSLPPPPSDPNTGELFF
TRBJ1-1,NA,TRBV27,CASSLRTGGTEAFF
TRBJ1-1,NA,TRBV5-1,CASSLSLGYTEAFF
TRBJ2-7,NA,TRBV7-9,CASSSGGRGRAYEQYF
TRBJ1-5,NA,TRBV25-1,CASSEEGFTQPQHF
TRBJ1-2,TRBD1,TRBV4-1,CASSHDPGTGDRYGYTF
TRBJ2-7,NA,TRBV11-2,CASSLAGPGEQYF
TRBJ2-3,NA,TRBV12-3/TRBV12-4,CASSLSRDTQYF
TRBJ1-2,NA,TRBV6-1,CASSYMGYGYTF